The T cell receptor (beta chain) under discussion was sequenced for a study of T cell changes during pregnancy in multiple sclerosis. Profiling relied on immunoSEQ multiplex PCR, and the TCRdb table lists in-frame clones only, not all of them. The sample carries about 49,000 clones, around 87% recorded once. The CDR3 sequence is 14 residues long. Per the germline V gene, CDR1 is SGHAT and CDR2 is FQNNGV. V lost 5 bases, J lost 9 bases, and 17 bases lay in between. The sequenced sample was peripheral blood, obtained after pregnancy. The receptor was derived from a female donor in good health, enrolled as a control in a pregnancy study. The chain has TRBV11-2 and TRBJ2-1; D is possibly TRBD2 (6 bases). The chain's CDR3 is CASSPVTGRGEQFF. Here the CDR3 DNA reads TGTGCCAGCAGCCCGGTTACTGGGCGGGGTGAGCAGTTCTTC.